These T cell receptor beta chains were read from a single sample in a study of cytomegalovirus exposure and HLA in healthy donors. Assay used: immunoSEQ multiplex PCR; TCRdb lists only in-frame clones, some missing. The sample contains approximately 110,000 clones, around 80% of which appear only once. Sequenced: PBMCs. Every receptor here comes from a woman aged 25-40 years in good health and CMV-seronegative. The CDR3 runs from the conserved cysteine through the conserved F or W. The D gene is left open where the match is weak. Size is omitted from some rows. Given values are once, few, many or a class for expanded clones.

V gene	J gene	D gene	clone size	CDR3 DNA	CDR3 protein
TRBV4-1	TRBJ2-2	TRBD2	-	TGCGCCAGCAGCCAAGAGGGACTAGCGGGTACCGGGGAGCTGTTTTTT	CASSQEGLAGTGELFF
TRBV4-3	TRBJ2-3	-	-	TGCGCCAGCAGCCAAGATCGTATTGGGCCAGGGGGCACAGATACGCAGTATTTT	CASSQDRIGPGGTDTQYF
TRBV10-3	TRBJ2-7	TRBD2	-	TGTGCCATCAGGGGGACTAGCGGATCCTACGAGCAGTACTTC	CAIRGTSGSYEQYF
TRBV13	TRBJ2-3	-	-	TGTGCCAGCAGATCCGACCGGGACAAGAACACAGATACGCAGTATTTT	CASRSDRDKNTDTQYF
TRBV15	TRBJ2-7	-	few	TGTGCCACCAGCAGAGACACAGGTACGCAGTACTTC	CATSRDTGTQYF
TRBV19	TRBJ2-2	-	-	TGTGCCAGTAGTATAGCAGGGCTCACTGGGGAGCTGTTTTTT	CASSIAGLTGELFF
TRBV27	TRBJ1-4	-	few	TGTGCCAGCAGTTTATCGGCGTTGTGGGGGGAGGAAAAACTGTTTTTT	CASSLSALWGEEKLFF
TRBV12-5	TRBJ2-1	-	-	TGTGCTAGTGGTCAAATTATAACTAGGAGCTCCTACAATGAGCAGTTCTTC	CASGQIITRSSYNEQFF
TRBV2	TRBJ1-1	TRBD1	-	TGTGCCAGCAGTGAAGGGTACCAGGGGGCAGGAACTGAAGCTTTCTTT	CASSEGYQGAGTEAFF
TRBV27	TRBJ1-1	-	few	TGTGCCAGCAGCTCCCGGGAGAACACTGAAGCTTTCTTT	CASSSRENTEAFF
TRBV5-1	TRBJ1-4	TRBD1	-	TGCGCCAGCAGCCCGACAGGGGAGTATGAAAAACTGTTCTTT	CASSPTGEYEKLFF
TRBV11-2	TRBJ2-7	-	-	TGTGCCAGCAGCCTAGCCCGGGGTTTCACCTACGAGCAGTACTTC	CASSLARGFTYEQYF
TRBV5-5	TRBJ2-2	-	-	TGTGCCAGCAGCTTTTGGGGCACAGCGAACACCGGGGAGCTGTTTTTT	CASSFWGTANTGELFF
TRBV7-6	TRBJ2-7	-	-	TGTGCCAGCAGCTTAACGGAGGGTCGCGAGCAGTACTTC	CASSLTEGREQYF
TRBV5-1	TRBJ1-2	-	-	TGCGCCAGCAGCTCCGACAGTACCTTTTTCGGCTACACCTTC	CASSSDSTFFGYTF
TRBV9	TRBJ2-4	-	-	TGTGCCAGCAGCCCGGCCGGGGGTCTAGCCAAAAACATTCAGTACTTC	CASSPAGGLAKNIQYF
TRBV7-6	TRBJ2-3	-	-	TGTGCCAGCAGCTATGACGCCGGGACTTCCACAGATACGCAGTATTTT	CASSYDAGTSTDTQYF
TRBV5-1	TRBJ2-1	TRBD2	-	TGCGCCAGCAGCTTGGCAGATGGGACCTCGGGGGGGCATGAGCAGTTCTTC	CASSLADGTSGGHEQFF
TRBV5-8	TRBJ1-2	-	-	TGTGCCAGCAGCCCTCCGCAGGGCGTCGACTATGGCTACACCTTC	CASSPPQGVDYGYTF
TRBV15	TRBJ2-3	-	-	TGTGCCACCAGCTTAGGTGACTACACAGATACGCAGTATTTT	CATSLGDYTDTQYF
TRBV5-4	TRBJ1-2	-	few	TGTGCCAGCAGCTTGGAAGGGGGTGACTATGGCTACACCTTC	CASSLEGGDYGYTF
TRBV11-2	TRBJ2-3	TRBD2	-	TGTGCCAGCAGGAATAGCGGGAGAGGGGATACGCAGTATTTT	CASRNSGRGDTQYF
TRBV5-6	TRBJ2-5	TRBD2	-	TGTGCCAGCAGCTTTAGTAGCGGGGGGGCTACCCAGTACTTC	CASSFSSGGATQYF
TRBV7-3	TRBJ2-5	TRBD1	-	TGTGCCAGCAGTTTGACAGGGGGGTCCATGGAGACCCAGTACTTC	CASSLTGGSMETQYF